This T cell receptor beta chain is drawn from a study of T cells in localized non-small cell lung cancer. Findings and caveats of the study: When the top 100 tumor clones were examined, a median about 60 of them also appeared in the adjacent lung, which was paired and uninvolved. A denser population of T cells in blood accompanied longer overall survival. Uninvolved adjacent lung showed the highest T cell clonality, exceeding tumor.

About this clone: Its antigen is currently unknown.

Sequencing used immunoSEQ multiplex PCR; TCRdb keeps in-frame clones, though not all of them. The sample includes 50,000 to 75,000 clones, about 87% of them seen just once. CDR1 and CDR2 (germline): KGHSH, LQKENI. V was shortened by 4 bases and J by 3 bases, with 15 bases between the two germline ends. CDR3 length: 15 amino acids. The material sequenced was peripheral blood, taken before any cancer treatment. The receptor was derived from a man aged 35-69 years with stage I squamous cell lung carcinoma. The gene calls are TRBV18 and TRBJ1-2; perhaps TRBD1 as D (6 bases). CDR3: CASSLANRAYYGYTF. CDR3 nucleotides: TGTGCCAGCTCACTGGCGAACAGGGCCTACTATGGCTACACCTTC.